In its sample, the clone carrying this T cell receptor (beta chain) was seen once. Its specificity is not known. Reverse transcribed after extraction, RNA yielded cDNA as the sequencing template. Clones were read by immunoSEQ multiplex PCR, and TCRdb kept only the in-frame ones, dropping some. The sample records around 160,000 clones, over 70% being singletons. Obtained from alopecia areata patients were lesional scalp punch biopsies along with peripheral blood. Looked up from germline, CDR1 is SGHVS and CDR2 is FQNEAQ. The CDR3 covers 16 residues. Unmatched junction bases numbered 8, after V lost 5 bases and J lost 1 base. The sample comes from a study of CD8+ T cells in alopecia areata. At the level of the study: Treatment comprised oral tofacitinib, 5 to 10 mg twice daily, in treated patients. Findings and caveats of the study: Mice gave a clearer picture of TCR sharing than patients did, possibly for HLA-related reasons. Higher clonality than in normal scalp was seen in lesional scalp, especially alopecia totalis/universalis.

The genes are TRBV7-8 and TRBJ1-1; TRBD1 aligns across 9 bases. The sample in question was CD8+ T cells sorted from blood, obtained at week 0. The TCR was taken from a human donor with alopecia areata. The DNA of the CDR3 is TGTGCCAGCAGCAACGATGACAGGGGGGAGAACACTGAAGCTTTCTTT. Amino acid sequence: CASSNDDRGENTEAFF.